The subject of this entry is one T cell receptor (beta chain). Antigen unknown. Some clones are missing from TCRdb's copy, which holds only in-frame ones; the method was immunoSEQ multiplex PCR. The table lists 12,000 to 15,000 clones, roughly 91% of them singletons, with around 45% in the top ten. These data belong to a study of T cell clones after liver transplantation. The study, taken as a whole, reports: Small, mixed patient groups and varying post-transplant times limit these conclusions.

CDR1 is MDHEN and CDR2 is SYDVKM in the germline V gene. The CDR3 is made up of 16 amino acids. Trimming took 4 bases from V and 5 from J; bases not matched to a gene: 10. The chain carries TRBV28 and TRBJ2-1, with 8 nucleotides matching TRBD2. The receptor was derived from a human donor who received a liver transplant. The sample in question was CD8+ T cells from blood, obtained before liver transplant. The CDR3 region is CASSSLLQRGNNEQFF. The CDR3 DNA reads TGTGCCAGCAGTTCACTATTGCAGCGGGGGAACAATGAGCAGTTCTTC. The full variable domain, its missing parts supplied by reference TRBV28 and TRBJ2-1, is DVKVTQSSRYLVKRTGEKVFLECVQDMDHENMFWYRQDPGLGLRLIYFSYDVKMKEKGDIPEGYSVSREKKERFSLILESASTNQTSMYLCASSSLLQRGNNEQFFGPGTRLTVL.